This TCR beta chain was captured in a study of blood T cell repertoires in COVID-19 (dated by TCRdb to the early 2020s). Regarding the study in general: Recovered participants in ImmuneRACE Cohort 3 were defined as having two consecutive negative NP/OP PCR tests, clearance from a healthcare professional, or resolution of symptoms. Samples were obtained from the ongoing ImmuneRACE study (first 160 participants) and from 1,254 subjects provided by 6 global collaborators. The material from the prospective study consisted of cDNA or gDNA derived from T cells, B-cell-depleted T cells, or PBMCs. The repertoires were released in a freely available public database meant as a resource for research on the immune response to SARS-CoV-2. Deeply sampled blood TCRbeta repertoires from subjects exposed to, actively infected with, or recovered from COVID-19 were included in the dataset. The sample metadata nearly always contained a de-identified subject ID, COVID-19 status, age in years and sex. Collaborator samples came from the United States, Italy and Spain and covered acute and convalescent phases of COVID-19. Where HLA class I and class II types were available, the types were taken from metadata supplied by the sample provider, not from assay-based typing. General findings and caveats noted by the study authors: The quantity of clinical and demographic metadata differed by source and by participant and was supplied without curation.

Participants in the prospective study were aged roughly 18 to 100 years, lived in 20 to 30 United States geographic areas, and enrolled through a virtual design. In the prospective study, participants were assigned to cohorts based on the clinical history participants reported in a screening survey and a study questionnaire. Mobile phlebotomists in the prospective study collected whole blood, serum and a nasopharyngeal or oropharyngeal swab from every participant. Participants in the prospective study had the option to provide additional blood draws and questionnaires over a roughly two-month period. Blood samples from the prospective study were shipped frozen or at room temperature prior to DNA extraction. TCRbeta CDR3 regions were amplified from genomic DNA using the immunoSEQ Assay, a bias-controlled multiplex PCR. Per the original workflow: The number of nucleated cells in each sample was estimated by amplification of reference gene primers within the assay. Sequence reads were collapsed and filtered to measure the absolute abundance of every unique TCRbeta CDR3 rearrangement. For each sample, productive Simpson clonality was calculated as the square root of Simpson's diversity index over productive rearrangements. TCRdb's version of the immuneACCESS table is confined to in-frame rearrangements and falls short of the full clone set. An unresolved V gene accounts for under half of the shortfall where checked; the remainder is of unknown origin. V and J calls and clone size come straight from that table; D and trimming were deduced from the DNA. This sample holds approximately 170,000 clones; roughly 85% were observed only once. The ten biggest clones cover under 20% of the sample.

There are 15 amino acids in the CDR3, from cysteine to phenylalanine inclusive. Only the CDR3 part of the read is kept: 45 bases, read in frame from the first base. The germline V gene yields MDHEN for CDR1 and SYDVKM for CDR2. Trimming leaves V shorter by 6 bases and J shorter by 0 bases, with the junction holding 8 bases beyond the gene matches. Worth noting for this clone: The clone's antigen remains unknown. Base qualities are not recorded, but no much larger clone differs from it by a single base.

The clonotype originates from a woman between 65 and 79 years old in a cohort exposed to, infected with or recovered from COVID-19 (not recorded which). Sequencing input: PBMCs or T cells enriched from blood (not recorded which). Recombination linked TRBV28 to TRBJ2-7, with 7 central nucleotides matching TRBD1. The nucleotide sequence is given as TGTGCCAGCAGCTCCGGACAGGCGTACTCCTACGAGCAGTACTTC. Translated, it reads CASSSGQAYSYEQYF.